These 5 T cell receptor beta chains were all obtained from the same sample, sequenced in a study of shared clonotypes between healthy human individuals. The method was immunoSEQ multiplex PCR; TCRdb's version includes in-frame clones alone and lacks a portion of them. The table records roughly 330,000 clones, about 74% of them present only once. Sequenced sample: memory CD4+ T cells sorted from blood. Subset in this sample: CD45RA-negative fraction. These receptors all come from a man aged 25 to 45 in good health.

This clone was detected only a few times. Other DNA sequences from this sample encode an identical CDR3 as well. The gene calls are TRBV7-2 and TRBJ1-1, with 7 bases identical to TRBD1. The germline CDR1 and CDR2 sequences are SGHTA and FQGNSA. With V trimmed by 5 bases and J by 3 bases, 9 bases remained unmatched. The CDR3 runs 15 residues. The CDR3 loop is CASSPHRGMDTEAFF. The CDR3 nucleotides read TGTGCCAGCAGCCCCCACAGGGGCATGGACACTGAAGCTTTCTTT.

This clone was detected only a few times. The chain couples TRBV25-1 to TRBJ2-7, with TRBD1 matching over 11 bases. CDR3 length equals 15 residues. With 2 bases clipped from V and 6 bases from J, the junction kept 6 bases outside the gene matches. Germline CDR1 and CDR2: MGHDK and SYGVNS. The CDR3 DNA reads as TGTGCCAGCAGTGAAATGTGGACAGGGGGCGCCGAGCAGTACTTC. This sequence encodes CASSEMWTGGAEQYF.

The chain has TRBV28 and TRBJ2-7; D is ambiguous. Germline lookup yields CDR1 MDHEN and CDR2 SYDVKM. This CDR3 region has 12 residues. With 6 bases removed from V and 6 bases from J, the gap between germline ends came to 12 bases. CDR3: CASSDSDSEQYF. The DNA for the CDR3 is TGTGCCAGCAGCGATTCCGACTCCGAGCAGTACTTC. The full variable domain, completed using reference TRBV28 and TRBJ2-7, is DVKVTQSSRYLVKRTGEKVFLECVQDMDHENMFWYRQDPGLGLRLIYFSYDVKMKEKGDIPEGYSVSREKKERFSLILESASTNQTSMYLCASSDSDSEQYFGPGTRLTVT.

The rearrangement links TRBV11-3 to TRBJ2-1, with a weak D call TRBD2 (5 bases). CDR3 length: 15 amino acids. The germline CDR1 and CDR2 sequences are SGHNT and YENEEA. The ends were cut back, 1 base at V and 1 base at J, with 8 bases in the middle. The chain's CDR3 is CASSLATGSYNEQFF. Here the CDR3 DNA reads TGTGCCAGCAGCTTAGCCACGGGATCCTACAATGAGCAGTTCTTC.

This rearrangement joins TRBV29-1 to TRBJ1-3; D is perhaps TRBD1 (5 bases). V was pared by 0 bases and J by 6 bases, with 12 bases between. The CDR3 consists of 14 residues. Per the germline V gene, CDR1 is SQVTM and CDR2 is ANQGSEA. The CDR3 sequence: CSVEEGGAVNTIYF. The CDR3 DNA sequence: TGCAGCGTTGAAGAAGGAGGGGCCGTAAACACCATATATTTT.